Sequencing of this TCR beta chain was carried out in a study of PD-L1 blockade in urothelial cancer. The overall study: Males with bladder-origin urothelial cancer made up about 90% of the roughly 29 patients. Patients had received 0 to 3 prior chemotherapy regimens. Researchers looked at the blood 3 weeks (second dose) and 6 weeks after treatment began.

Spiked synthetic TCR analogs estimated absolute template abundance per PCR. The repertoire was sequenced with immunoSEQ multiplex PCR; TCRdb's copy has only in-frame clones and lacks some. The data show approximately 39,000 clones, around four fifths seen once. Time point denoted: pretreatment peripheral blood. There are 13 residues in the CDR3. The sequences come from PBMCs, collected around atezolizumab (anti-PD-L1) treatment. The chain is built from TRBV21-1 and TRBJ1-4. TRBV21-1 is given as a pseudogene. This receptor was taken from an older man with urothelial cancer. The CDR3, as DNA: TGTGCCTCCCACCGGGTTACTAATGAAAAACTGTTTTTT. Its translation: CASHRVTNEKLFF.